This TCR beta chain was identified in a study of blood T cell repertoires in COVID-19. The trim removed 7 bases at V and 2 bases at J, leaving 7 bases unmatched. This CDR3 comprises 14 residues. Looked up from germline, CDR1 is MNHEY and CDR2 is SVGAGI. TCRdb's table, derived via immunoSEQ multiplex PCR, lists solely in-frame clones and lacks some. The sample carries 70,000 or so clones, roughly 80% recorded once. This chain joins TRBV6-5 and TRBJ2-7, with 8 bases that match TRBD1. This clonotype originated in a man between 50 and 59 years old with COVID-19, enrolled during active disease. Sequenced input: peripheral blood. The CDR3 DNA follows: TGTGCCAGCATGGGACAGGCGAAAACCTACGAGCAGTACTTC. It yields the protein CASMGQAKTYEQYF.